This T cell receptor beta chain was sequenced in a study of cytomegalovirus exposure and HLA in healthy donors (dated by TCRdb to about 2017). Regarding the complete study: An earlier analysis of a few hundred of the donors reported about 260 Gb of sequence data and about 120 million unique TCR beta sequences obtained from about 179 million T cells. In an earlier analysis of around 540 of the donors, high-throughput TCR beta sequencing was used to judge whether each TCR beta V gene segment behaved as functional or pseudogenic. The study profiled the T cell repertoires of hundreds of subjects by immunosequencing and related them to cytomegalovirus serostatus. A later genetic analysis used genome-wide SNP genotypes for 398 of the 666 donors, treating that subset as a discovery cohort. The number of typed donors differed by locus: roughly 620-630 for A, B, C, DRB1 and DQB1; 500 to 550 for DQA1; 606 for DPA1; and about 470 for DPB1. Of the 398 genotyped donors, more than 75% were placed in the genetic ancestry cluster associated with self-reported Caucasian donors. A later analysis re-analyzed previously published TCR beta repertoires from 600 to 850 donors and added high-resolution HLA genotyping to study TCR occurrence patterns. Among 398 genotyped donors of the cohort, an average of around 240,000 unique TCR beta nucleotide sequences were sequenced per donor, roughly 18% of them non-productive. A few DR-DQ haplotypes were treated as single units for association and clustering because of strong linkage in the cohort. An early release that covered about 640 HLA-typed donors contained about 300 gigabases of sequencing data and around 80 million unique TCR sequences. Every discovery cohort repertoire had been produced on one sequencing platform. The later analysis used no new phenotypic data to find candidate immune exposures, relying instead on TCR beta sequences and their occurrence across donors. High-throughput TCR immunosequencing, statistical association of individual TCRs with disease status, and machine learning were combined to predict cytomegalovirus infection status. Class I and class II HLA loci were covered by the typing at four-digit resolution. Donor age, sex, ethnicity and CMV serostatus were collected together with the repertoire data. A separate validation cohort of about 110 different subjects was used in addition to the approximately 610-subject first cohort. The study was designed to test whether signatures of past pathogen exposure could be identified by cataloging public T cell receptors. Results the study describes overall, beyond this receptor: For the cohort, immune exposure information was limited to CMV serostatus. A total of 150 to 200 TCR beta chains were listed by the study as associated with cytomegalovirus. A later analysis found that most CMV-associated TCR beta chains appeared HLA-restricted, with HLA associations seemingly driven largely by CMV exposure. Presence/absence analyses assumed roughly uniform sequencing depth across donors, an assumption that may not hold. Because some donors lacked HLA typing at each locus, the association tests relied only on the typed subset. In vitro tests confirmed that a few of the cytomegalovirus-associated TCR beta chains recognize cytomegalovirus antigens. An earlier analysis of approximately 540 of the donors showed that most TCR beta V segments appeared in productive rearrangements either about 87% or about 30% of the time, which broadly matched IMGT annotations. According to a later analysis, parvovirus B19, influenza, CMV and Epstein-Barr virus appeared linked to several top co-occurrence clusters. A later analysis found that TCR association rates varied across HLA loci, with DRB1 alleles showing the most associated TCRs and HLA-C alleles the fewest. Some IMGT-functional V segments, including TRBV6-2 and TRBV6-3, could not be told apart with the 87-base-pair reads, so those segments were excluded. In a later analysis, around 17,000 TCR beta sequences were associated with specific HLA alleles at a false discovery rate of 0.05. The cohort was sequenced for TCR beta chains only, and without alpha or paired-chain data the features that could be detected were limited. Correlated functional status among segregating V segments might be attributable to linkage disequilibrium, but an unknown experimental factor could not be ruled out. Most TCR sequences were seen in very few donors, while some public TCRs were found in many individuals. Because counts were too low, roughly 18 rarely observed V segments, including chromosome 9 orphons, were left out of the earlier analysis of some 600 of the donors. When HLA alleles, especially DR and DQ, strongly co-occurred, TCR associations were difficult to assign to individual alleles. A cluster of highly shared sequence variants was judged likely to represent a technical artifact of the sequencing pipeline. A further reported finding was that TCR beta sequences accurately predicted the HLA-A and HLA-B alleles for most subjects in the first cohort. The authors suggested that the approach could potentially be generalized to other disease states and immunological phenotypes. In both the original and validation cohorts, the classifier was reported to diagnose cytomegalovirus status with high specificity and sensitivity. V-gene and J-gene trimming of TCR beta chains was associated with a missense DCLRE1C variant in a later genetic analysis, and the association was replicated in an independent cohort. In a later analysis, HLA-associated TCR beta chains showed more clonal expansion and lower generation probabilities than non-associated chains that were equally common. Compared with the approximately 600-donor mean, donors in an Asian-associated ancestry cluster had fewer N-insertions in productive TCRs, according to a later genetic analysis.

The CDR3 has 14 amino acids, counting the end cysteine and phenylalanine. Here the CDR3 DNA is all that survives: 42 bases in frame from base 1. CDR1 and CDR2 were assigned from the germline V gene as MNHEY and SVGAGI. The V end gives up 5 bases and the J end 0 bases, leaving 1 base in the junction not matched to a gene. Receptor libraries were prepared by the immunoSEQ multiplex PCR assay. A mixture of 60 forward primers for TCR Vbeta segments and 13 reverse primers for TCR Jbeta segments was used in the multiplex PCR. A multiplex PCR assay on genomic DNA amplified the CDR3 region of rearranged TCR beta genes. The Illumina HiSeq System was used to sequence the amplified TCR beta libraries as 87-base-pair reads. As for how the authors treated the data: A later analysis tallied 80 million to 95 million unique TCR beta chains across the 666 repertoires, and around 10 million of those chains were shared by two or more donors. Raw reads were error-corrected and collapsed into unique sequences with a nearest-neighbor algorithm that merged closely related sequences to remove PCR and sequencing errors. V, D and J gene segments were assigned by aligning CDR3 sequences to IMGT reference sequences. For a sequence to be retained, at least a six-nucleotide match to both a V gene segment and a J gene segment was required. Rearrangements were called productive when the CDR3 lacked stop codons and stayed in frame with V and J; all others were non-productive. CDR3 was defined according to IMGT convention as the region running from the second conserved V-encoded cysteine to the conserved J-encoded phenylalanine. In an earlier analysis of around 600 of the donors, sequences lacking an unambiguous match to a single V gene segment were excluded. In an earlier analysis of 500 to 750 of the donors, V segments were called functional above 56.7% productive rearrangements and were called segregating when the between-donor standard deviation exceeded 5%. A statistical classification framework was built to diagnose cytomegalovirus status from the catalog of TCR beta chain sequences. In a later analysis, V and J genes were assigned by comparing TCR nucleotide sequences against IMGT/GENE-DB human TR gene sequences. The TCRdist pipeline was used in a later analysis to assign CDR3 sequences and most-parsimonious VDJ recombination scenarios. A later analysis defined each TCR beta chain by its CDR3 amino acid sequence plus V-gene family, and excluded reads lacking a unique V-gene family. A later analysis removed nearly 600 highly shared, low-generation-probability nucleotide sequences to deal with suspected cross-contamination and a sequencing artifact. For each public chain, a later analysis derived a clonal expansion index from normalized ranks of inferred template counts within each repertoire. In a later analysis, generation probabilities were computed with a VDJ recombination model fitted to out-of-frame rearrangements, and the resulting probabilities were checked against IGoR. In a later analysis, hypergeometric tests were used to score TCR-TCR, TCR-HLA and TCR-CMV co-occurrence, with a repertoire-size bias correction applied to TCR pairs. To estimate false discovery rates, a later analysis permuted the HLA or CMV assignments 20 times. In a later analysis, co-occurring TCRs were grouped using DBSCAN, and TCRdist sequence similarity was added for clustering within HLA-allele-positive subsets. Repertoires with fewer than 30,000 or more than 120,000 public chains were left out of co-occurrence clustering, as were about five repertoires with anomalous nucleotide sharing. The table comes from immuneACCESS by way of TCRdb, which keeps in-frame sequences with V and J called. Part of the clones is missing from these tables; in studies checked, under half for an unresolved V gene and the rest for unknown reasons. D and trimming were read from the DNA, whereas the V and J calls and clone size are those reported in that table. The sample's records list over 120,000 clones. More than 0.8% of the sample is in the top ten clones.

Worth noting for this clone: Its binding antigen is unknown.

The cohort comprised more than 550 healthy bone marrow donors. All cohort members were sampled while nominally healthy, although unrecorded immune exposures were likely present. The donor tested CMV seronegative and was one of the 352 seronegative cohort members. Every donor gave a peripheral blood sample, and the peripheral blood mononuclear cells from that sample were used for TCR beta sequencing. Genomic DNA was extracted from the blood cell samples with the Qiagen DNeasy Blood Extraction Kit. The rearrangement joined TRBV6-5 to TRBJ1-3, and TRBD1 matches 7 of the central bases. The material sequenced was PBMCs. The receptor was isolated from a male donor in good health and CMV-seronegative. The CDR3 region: CASSRQGSGNTIYF. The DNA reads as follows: TGTGCCAGCAGTCGACAGGGCTCTGGAAACACCATATATTTT.